This passage covers 28 T cell receptor beta chains from one sample sequenced in a study of OX40 agonist ivuxolimab in advanced cancers. The method was immunoSEQ multiplex PCR; TCRdb's version includes in-frame clones alone and lacks a portion of them. The table has around 22,000 clones, 70% to 90% seen once. The specimen comprised CD4+ or CD8+ T cells sorted from blood, sampled in a trial of the OX40 agonist ivuxolimab. These receptors were taken from an adult with an advanced solid tumor such as melanoma, head and neck, liver or kidney cancer.

This clone was seen just once. The chain has TRBV19 and TRBJ1-1; 9 nucleotides match TRBD1. Looked up from germline, CDR1 is LNHDA and CDR2 is SQIVND (reference sequence). The CDR3 runs to 16 residues. Trimming took 5 bases from V and 0 from J; bases not matched to a gene: 7. The CDR3 sequence is CASSLGTGSLNTEAFF. The CDR3 nucleotides read TGTGCCAGTAGTCTCGGGACAGGGTCCTTGAACACTGAAGCTTTCTTT.

The gene calls are TRBV6-1 and TRBJ2-1; possibly TRBD1 or TRBD2 for D (5 bases each). The CDR3 contains 13 residues. The germline V gene has CDR1 MNHNS and CDR2 SASEGT. Trimming shortened V by 3 bases and J by 8 bases, and 11 bases separated the two germline ends. The CDR3 spells CASSDWTGHEQFF. The CDR3, as DNA: TGTGCCAGCAGTGATTGGACGGGGCATGAGCAGTTCTTC.

CDR3 sequence reads: CASSLGTGNTGELFF. Written as DNA, the CDR3 is TGTGCCAGCAGCCTGGGGACAGGGAACACCGGGGAGCTGTTTTTT. The chain combines TRBV7-9 with TRBJ2-2, with TRBD1 matching over 8 bases. J was trimmed by 1 base and V by 5 bases; bases with no gene match: 3. CDR3 length equals 15 residues. The germline V gene has CDR1 SEHNR and CDR2 FQNEAQ (reference sequence).

J is TRBJ2-7 and V is TRBV5-1; D is undetermined. The length of the CDR3 is 14 residues. Trimming cost V 0 bases and J 2 bases, with 9 bases left between them. The germline V gene has CDR1 SGHRS and CDR2 YFSETQ. In DNA, the CDR3 is TGCGCCAGCAGCTTGGGAGCACTCCCCTACGAGCAGTACTTC. Its translation: CASSLGALPYEQYF.

The chain employs TRBV27 and TRBJ1-1; 7 bases are shared with TRBD1. The CDR3 has 13 amino acids. Germline V gene data show CDR1 as MNHEY and CDR2 as SMNVEV (reference sequence). V gave up 6 bases and J gave up 4 bases; unmatched junction bases: 5. CDR3 in DNA: TGTGCCAGCAGATATGACAGGGCCACTGAAGCTTTCTTT. It yields the protein CASRYDRATEAFF.

The chain has TRBV27 and TRBJ2-7, with a tentative D call TRBD2 (6 bases). Germline V gene sequence: CDR1 MNHEY, CDR2 SMNVEV (reference sequence). Trimming cost V 6 bases and J 7 bases, with 16 bases left between them. CDR3 length: 13 residues. CDR3 bases: TGTGCCAGCAGCTTCACAGAGGGGAGGGAGCAGTACTTC. Protein product: CASSFTEGREQYF.

V usage is TRBV2 and J usage is TRBJ1-2; no clear D gene. Trimming left V 8 bases short and J 0 bases short, with 13 bases between. Germline CDR1 reads SNHLY; CDR2 reads FYNNEI. CDR3 length: 14 amino acids. CDR3 residues: CASHVPPSNYGYTF. The CDR3 coding sequence is TGTGCCAGCCACGTACCCCCCTCTAACTATGGCTACACCTTC. The full variable domain, with the rest looked up from reference TRBV2 and TRBJ1-2, is EPEVTQTPSHQVTQMGQEVILRCVPISNHLYFYWYRQILGQKVEFLVSFYNNEISEKSEIFDDQFSVERPDGSNFTLKIRSTKLEDSAMYFCASHVPPSNYGYTFGSGTRLTVV.

The gene calls are TRBV7-9 and TRBJ2-3; 16 bases match TRBD2. With V trimmed by 4 bases and J by 4 bases, 5 bases remained unmatched. This CDR3 has 17 amino acids. The germline gives CDR1 SEHNR, CDR2 FQNEAQ (reference sequence). The CDR3 bases are TGTGCCAGCAGCTGGGGGGGACTAGCGGGAGGGCCAGATACGCAGTATTTT. Its protein is CASSWGGLAGGPDTQYF.

The chain joins TRBV5-6 to TRBJ2-7; D call uncertain. Germline V gene sequence: CDR1 SGHDT, CDR2 YYEEEE. V was shortened by 5 bases and J by 7 bases, with 13 bases between the two germline ends. This CDR3 has 12 residues. CDR3 nucleotide sequence: TGTGCCAGCAGTTTAAATGGGGATGAGCAGTACTTC. Protein sequence: CASSLNGDEQYF.

The gene calls are TRBV19 and TRBJ2-1; 11 bases map to TRBD2. Looked up from germline, CDR1 is LNHDA and CDR2 is SQIVND (reference sequence). This CDR3 is built from 16 residues. V shed 8 bases and J 1 base; nucleotides not matched to a gene: 7. The CDR3 is CASSPGLAVSYNEQFF. In DNA, the CDR3 is TGTGCCAGTTCCCCGGGACTAGCGGTTTCCTACAATGAGCAGTTCTTC.

The chain couples TRBV30 to TRBJ1-1, with TRBD1 matching over 7 bases. The junction had 13 bases not matched to a gene; V was cut back by 4 bases and J by 11 bases. The length of the CDR3 is 13 residues. Germline loops: CDR1 GTSNPN, CDR2 SVGIG (reference sequence). CDR3 protein: CAWTPGRGKVAFF. The CDR3, as DNA: TGTGCCTGGACCCCCGGCAGGGGGAAAGTGGCTTTCTTT. Full variable domain (outside the CDR3, taken from reference TRBV30 and TRBJ1-1): SQTIHQWPATLVQPVGSPLSLECTVEGTSNPNLYWYRQAAGRGLQLLFYSVGIGQISSEVPQNLSASRPQDRQFILSSKKLLLSDSGFYLCAWTPGRGKVAFFGQGTRLTVV.

The genes are TRBV2 and TRBJ2-5; 7 nucleotides align to TRBD1. The V gene's germline CDR1 is SNHLY and CDR2 FYNNEI. This CDR3 spans 15 amino acids. The J segment lost 1 base and the V segment lost 6 bases, leaving 8 bases of the junction unmatched. CDR3 nucleotides: TGTGCCAGCAGGGACAGGATTGGGGCCCAAGAGACCCAGTACTTC. Translated: CASRDRIGAQETQYF.

The V and J genes are TRBV27 and TRBJ2-1; 7 bases are shared with TRBD2. V shed 2 bases and J 8 bases; nucleotides not matched to a gene: 0. The CDR3 sequence is 12 residues long. Germline V CDR1 and CDR2: MNHEY, SMNVEV (reference sequence). In DNA form, the CDR3 reads TGTGCCAGCAGTTTAGGGGGGGATGAGCAGTTCTTC. Its protein is CASSLGGDEQFF.

This rearrangement joins TRBV13 to TRBJ1-3; TRBD1 matches 7 bases. V trimming: 0 bases; J trimming: 2 bases; junction bases outside the gene matches: 4. This CDR3 region has 16 residues. Germline V gene sequence: CDR1 PRHDT, CDR2 FYEKMQ (reference sequence). CDR3 in amino acids: CASSLGGGTAGNTIYF. In nucleotides, the CDR3 is TGTGCCAGCAGCTTAGGTGGCGGGACAGCTGGAAACACCATATATTTT.

The genes are TRBV7-8 and TRBJ2-2; 10 bases match TRBD2. The junction had 14 bases not matched to a gene; V was cut back by 4 bases and J by 3 bases. There are 19 residues in the CDR3. The V gene's germline CDR1 is SGHVS and CDR2 FQNEAQ. CDR3 coding DNA: TGTGCCAGCAGCTCCGAGGTAGCGGGGGGTACAACGTACACCGGGGAGCTGTTTTTT. Translated: CASSSEVAGGTTYTGELFF.

The chain recombines TRBV5-7 with TRBJ1-2; D is perhaps TRBD1 (6 bases). TRBV5-7 falls under the ORF class, with uncertain function. Trimming removed 0 bases at V and 1 base at J, with 10 bases between. This CDR3 comprises 15 residues. This CDR3 reads CASSLAGDNNYGYTF. CDR3 bases: TGTGCCAGCAGCTTGGCCGGGGACAATAACTATGGCTACACCTTC.

CDR3 bases: TGTGCCAGCAGATCGGGGGCCAGGGAGGGCACTGAAGCTTTCTTT. Its protein product is CASRSGAREGTEAFF. The chain uses TRBV7-8 and TRBJ1-1, with D perhaps matching TRBD1 (6 bases). There are 15 residues in the CDR3. V was cut by 6 bases and J by 4 bases, with 18 bases left in between. CDR1 and CDR2 from the germline V gene are SGHVS and FQNEAQ.

The chain recombines TRBV5-1 with TRBJ1-1, with unresolved D. Per germline, CDR1 SGHRS and CDR2 YFSETQ. The CDR3 has 16 residues. The V gene lost 1 base and the J gene lost 1 base, with 14 bases spanning the gap. The CDR3: CASSLTGVVKNTEAFF. Written as DNA, the CDR3 is TGCGCCAGCAGCTTGACCGGGGTAGTGAAGAACACTGAAGCTTTCTTT.

The chain joins TRBV6-5 to TRBJ1-2; the D is unclear. This CDR3 has 14 residues. Germline V gives CDR1 MNHEY, CDR2 SVGAGI. V was trimmed by 0 bases and J by 0 bases, leaving 5 bases between them. DNA of the CDR3: TGTGCCAGCAGTTACTCGCGAGCTAACTATGGCTACACCTTC. Its protein is CASSYSRANYGYTF.

The chain joins TRBV11-1 to TRBJ1-1, with TRBD1 as a possible D gene (5 bases). The germline CDR1 and CDR2 sequences are SGHAT and FQDESV (reference sequence). The CDR3 runs 16 residues. Trimming pared 2 bases from V and 4 bases from J, leaving 17 bases between. The CDR3 here is CASSLRRGGATTEAFF. The CDR3 coding sequence is TGTGCCAGCAGCTTAAGACGGGGAGGGGCGACCACTGAAGCTTTCTTT.

This CDR3 reads CASSESRGPETQYF. The CDR3 DNA reads as TGTGCCAGCAGTGAAAGTAGGGGGCCCGAGACCCAGTACTTC. The V call is TRBV6-1, the J call TRBJ2-5; 7 bases are a match to TRBD1. Germline V gene data show CDR1 as MNHNS and CDR2 as SASEGT. With V trimmed by 2 bases and J by 5 bases, 5 bases remained unmatched. The CDR3 extends over 14 amino acids.

J is TRBJ2-7 and V is TRBV6-1; D is perhaps TRBD2 (6 bases). The length of the CDR3 is 14 residues. The germline CDR1 and CDR2 sequences are MNHNS and SASEGT. V was cut by 6 bases and J by 2 bases, with 14 bases left in between. CDR3: CASRSGRGPYEQYF. Written as DNA, the CDR3 is TGTGCCAGCAGATCTGGGCGGGGACCCTACGAGCAGTACTTC.

V is TRBV5-6 and J is TRBJ2-1; perhaps TRBD1 as D (6 bases). CDR1 and CDR2 from the germline V gene are SGHDT and YYEEEE. Trimming took off 0 bases at V and 5 bases at J, with 9 bases between the two ends. This CDR3 contains 14 residues. The DNA for the CDR3 is TGTGCCAGCAGCTTGGTAGCAGGGGACAATGAGCAGTTCTTC. This translates into CASSLVAGDNEQFF.

The chain employs TRBV19 and TRBJ1-2; weak D call: TRBD1 (5 bases). Germline loops: CDR1 LNHDA, CDR2 SQIVND (reference sequence). The CDR3 extends over 15 amino acids. V was pared by 5 bases and J by 5 bases, with 18 bases between. The CDR3 DNA reads TGTGCCAGTAGTCCAGGGACGGATGGTTCATATGGCTACACCTTC. This gives the protein CASSPGTDGSYGYTF.

The CDR3 here is CASSPPGTGDQNTEAFF. The CDR3, as DNA: TGTGCCAGCAGCCCCCCCGGGACAGGGGACCAGAACACTGAAGCTTTCTTT. The chain joins TRBV7-8 to TRBJ1-1; 10 bases fit TRBD1. Germline-derived CDR1 and CDR2 are SGHVS and FQNEAQ. The CDR3 has 17 residues. Germline trimming cut 5 bases from V and 1 base from J; bases unmatched to any gene: 10.

CDR3 nucleotide sequence: TGTGCCAACGCGGGGGACTCCCCGTGGGGCGAGCAGTTCTTC. The encoded protein is CANAGDSPWGEQFF. The chain uses TRBV10-3 and TRBJ2-1; 7 nucleotides align to TRBD2. Germline V lookup: CDR1 ENHRY, CDR2 SYGVKD. V was pared by 10 bases and J by 10 bases, with 16 bases of the junction left unmatched. The CDR3 loop spans 14 amino acids.

This chain joins TRBV7-9 and TRBJ2-7; possible D gene TRBD1, 6 bases. The length of the CDR3 is 13 residues. Germline assignment: CDR1 SEHNR and CDR2 FQNEAQ (reference sequence). V was trimmed by 5 bases and J by 0 bases, leaving 8 bases between them. The CDR3 nucleotides are TGTGCCAGCAGCGACAGGAGCTCCTACGAGCAGTACTTC. It is translated as CASSDRSSYEQYF.

This chain links TRBV19 with TRBJ2-7; D unresolved. The CDR3 covers 14 residues. V was trimmed by 3 bases and J by 0 bases, leaving 9 bases between them. Germline CDR1 LNHDA, CDR2 SQIVND (reference sequence). The chain's CDR3 is CASSISLSSYEQYF. The DNA of the CDR3 is TGTGCCAGTAGTATCAGTCTGAGCTCCTACGAGCAGTACTTC.